Below are 31 T cell receptor beta chains sequenced from a single sample in a study of blood T cell repertoires in COVID-19. This table comes from immunoSEQ multiplex PCR, and its TCRdb copy is limited to in-frame clones, with some not included. Of around 130,000 clones in the sample, approximately 86% were seen once. The source material was peripheral blood. The source of these receptors is a human donor in a cohort sampled during active COVID-19.

V is TRBV18 and J is TRBJ1-5; 9 nucleotides align to TRBD1. Germline assignment: CDR1 KGHSH and CDR2 LQKENI. The CDR3 has 18 amino acids. J lost 5 bases, V lost 2 bases, and 13 bases had no gene match. CDR3: CASSPVKGQGILDQPQHF. CDR3 nucleotides: TGTGCCAGCTCACCAGTCAAGGGACAGGGAATTTTGGATCAGCCCCAGCATTTT.

This chain connects TRBV7-2 to TRBJ2-3; 8 positions match TRBD2. There are 15 residues in the CDR3. Germline-derived CDR1 and CDR2 are SGHTA and FQGNSA. The V and J ends lost 5 bases and 1 base, in that order; junction bases with no gene match: 5. The chain's CDR3 is CASSAWTSRTDTQYF. CDR3 sequence (DNA): TGTGCCAGCAGCGCATGGACTAGCCGCACAGATACGCAGTATTTT.

The chain couples TRBV7-8 to TRBJ2-6; TRBD2 is a possible D gene (6 bases). Germline V gene lookup returns CDR1 SGHVS and CDR2 FQNEAQ. CDR3 length equals 15 residues. Trimming cost V 2 bases and J 3 bases, with 8 bases left between them. DNA for the CDR3: TGTGCCAGCAGCTTATGGGGAGGTGGGGCCAACGTCCTGACTTTC. Amino acid sequence: CASSLWGGGANVLTF.

In its sample, this clone was seen many times. V usage is TRBV6-5 and J usage is TRBJ1-1, with TRBD1 identical over 7 bases. Germline V gene sequence: CDR1 MNHEY, CDR2 SVGAGI. V lost 5 bases to trimming and J lost 7 bases; unmatched junction nucleotides: 10. The CDR3 sequence is 14 residues long. The CDR3 DNA sequence: TGTGCCAGCAGTAGACAGGGACTGAACCTTGAAGCTTTCTTT. Translation: CASSRQGLNLEAFF.

V and J are TRBV7-9 and TRBJ2-7, with TRBD1 identical over 10 bases. The junction had 5 bases not matched to a gene; V was cut back by 3 bases and J by 3 bases. CDR1 and CDR2 (germline): SEHNR, FQNEAQ (reference sequence). This CDR3 has 15 amino acids. CDR3 sequence reads: CASSFGQGVIYEQYF. The DNA for the CDR3 is TGTGCCAGCAGCTTCGGACAGGGGGTGATCTACGAGCAGTACTTC.

This sequence joins TRBV5-6 and TRBJ1-5; D perhaps matches TRBD1 (6 bases). Germline V gene data show CDR1 as SGHDT and CDR2 as YYEEEE. Deletions cut 4 bases from V and 7 bases from J, with 15 bases between. The CDR3 has 14 residues. CDR3 sequence: CASSPSTGMQPQHF. DNA of the CDR3: TGTGCCAGCAGCCCGTCCACAGGGATGCAGCCCCAGCATTTT.

The chain couples TRBV4-1 to TRBJ1-2, with TRBD1 matching over 8 bases. This CDR3 has 19 amino acids. Per germline, CDR1 MGHRA and CDR2 YSYEKL. Trimming removed 5 bases from V and 0 bases from J; junction bases left unmatched: 17. The CDR3 sequence: CASSTRTGKGGLANYGYTF. As DNA, the CDR3 is TGCGCCAGCAGCACCCGGACAGGGAAAGGGGGTCTAGCTAACTATGGCTACACCTTC.

The chain uses TRBV6-5 and TRBJ2-7, with 10 positions matching TRBD1. This CDR3 has 14 residues. Germline assignment: CDR1 MNHEY and CDR2 SVGAGI. The ends lost 6 bases at V and 6 bases at J; junction bases unmatched: 8. CDR3 protein: CASRTPGQGTEQYF. The DNA for the CDR3 is TGTGCCAGCAGAACCCCGGGACAGGGGACCGAGCAGTACTTC.

The chain uses TRBV2 and TRBJ2-3, with D perhaps matching TRBD1 (5 bases). V was trimmed by 7 bases and J by 2 bases, leaving 7 bases between them. Germline lookup yields CDR1 SNHLY and CDR2 FYNNEI. The CDR3 contains 12 residues. For the CDR3, the DNA is TGTGCCAGCACCAGGGCCACAGATACGCAGTATTTT. Translated: CASTRATDTQYF.

CDR3 in DNA: TGTGCCAGCAGTTTATTCGGGGGTAGGAACACTGAAGCTTTCTTT. This translates into CASSLFGGRNTEAFF. This chain links TRBV27 with TRBJ1-1, with D perhaps TRBD1 (5 bases). The germline gives CDR1 MNHEY, CDR2 SMNVEV (reference sequence). The CDR3 is 15 amino acids. V was pared by 1 base and J by 1 base, with 10 bases between.

The rearrangement links TRBV27 to TRBJ2-7; D is possibly TRBD2 (7 bases). The length of the CDR3 is 15 residues. Germline values: CDR1 MNHEY, CDR2 SMNVEV (reference sequence). Trimming shortened V by 0 bases and J by 6 bases, and 15 bases separated the two germline ends. For the CDR3, the DNA is TGTGCCAGCAGTTTATCGAGGACGGCGGGGGCCGAGCAGTACTTC. Translation: CASSLSRTAGAEQYF.

The V and J genes are TRBV29-1 and TRBJ2-3, with TRBD2 matching 10 bases. V trimming: 1 base; J trimming: 4 bases; junction bases outside the gene matches: 8. This CDR3 is built from 16 residues. Germline V lookup: CDR1 SQVTM, CDR2 ANQGSEA. In DNA form, the CDR3 reads TGCAGCGTTGAAGGGTTTACTAGCGGGAACGCAGATACGCAGTATTTT. Its translation: CSVEGFTSGNADTQYF.

The CDR3 region has the DNA TGTGCCAGCAGCCATCTAGCGGAAAATGGAGGAGAGACCCAGTACTTC. As protein: CASSHLAENGGETQYF. The V gene is TRBV6-2 or TRBV6-3, the J gene TRBJ2-5, with 7 bases fitting TRBD2. The CDR3 spans 16 residues. V shed 6 bases, J shed 4 bases, and the junction held 14 bases outside the gene matches. CDR1 is MNHEY and CDR2 is SVGEGT in the germline V gene.

This chain connects TRBV5-4 to TRBJ1-1; 7 bases align to TRBD1. The V gene end was trimmed by 2 bases and the J gene end by 3 bases; junction bases not matched to a gene: 7. CDR1 and CDR2 (germline): SGHNT, YYREEE (reference sequence). The CDR3 is 15 residues long. The DNA of the CDR3 is TGTGCCAGCAGCTTAAAGGACAGGCGCGACACTGAAGCTTTCTTT. It encodes CASSLKDRRDTEAFF.

This clone has a single count. J is TRBJ1-5 and V is TRBV28, with 8 bases fitting TRBD1. The CDR3 is 13 residues long. The V and J ends lost 7 bases and 7 bases, in that order; junction bases with no gene match: 6. Germline assignment: CDR1 MDHEN and CDR2 SYDVKM. DNA for the CDR3: TGTGCCAGCAATCCCAGGGGGCTACAGCCCCAGCATTTT. Its protein product is CASNPRGLQPQHF.

This clone was detected only a few times. This chain links TRBV28 with TRBJ1-2; 8 bases align to TRBD1. Trimming at V came to 5 bases and at J to 0 bases, leaving 8 bases not matched to a gene. The CDR3 is made up of 16 amino acids. Germline-derived CDR1 and CDR2 are MDHEN and SYDVKM. DNA for the CDR3: TGTGCCAGCAGTCTTCCCGGGACAGGCTCTAACTATGGCTACACCTTC. Translating gives CASSLPGTGSNYGYTF.

This clone has a single count. The rearrangement joins TRBV28 to TRBJ1-6; TRBD1 matches 7 bases. CDR3 length: 15 residues. V was clipped by 2 bases and J by 5 bases; unmatched bases: 3. Looked up from germline, CDR1 is MDHEN and CDR2 is SYDVKM. DNA for the CDR3: TGTGCCAGCAGTTTAAGGGGGCGGAATAATTCACCCCTCCACTTT. Translating gives CASSLRGRNNSPLHF.

The chain uses TRBV4-2 and TRBJ1-6; possibly TRBD1 for D (5 bases). The CDR3 has 12 residues. Germline lookup yields CDR1 LGHNA and CDR2 YNFKEQ. V lost 5 bases, J lost 9 bases, and 8 bases lay in between. CDR3 loop: CASSSRVSPLHF. The DNA for the CDR3 is TGTGCCAGCAGCTCCAGGGTTTCACCCCTCCACTTT.

This chain uses TRBV5-1 with TRBJ2-1; TRBD2 aligns across 7 bases. V shed 3 bases, J shed 4 bases, and the junction held 13 bases outside the gene matches. This CDR3 comprises 17 residues. Germline V gene lookup returns CDR1 SGHRS and CDR2 YFSETQ. The CDR3 sequence is CASSSGRGSGNYNEQFF. CDR3 bases: TGCGCCAGCAGCTCTGGCCGGGGGAGCGGGAATTACAATGAGCAGTTCTTC.

V is TRBV24-1 and J is TRBJ2-2; 8 bases align to TRBD1. Germline loops: CDR1 KGHDR, CDR2 SFDVKD. This CDR3 spans 18 amino acids. After removal of 0 bases from V and 7 bases from J, the junction contained 12 bases not matched to a gene. CDR3 residues: CATSDLHVGRGLGGELFF. The CDR3 DNA reads TGTGCCACCAGTGATTTGCATGTCGGCAGGGGGCTTGGCGGGGAGCTGTTTTTT.

This chain joins TRBV5-1 and TRBJ2-1, with 10 bases fitting TRBD2. In germline, CDR1 is SGHRS, CDR2 YFSETQ. The length of the CDR3 is 19 residues. Trimming cost V 5 bases and J 5 bases; bases outside gene matches: 19. The CDR3 DNA is TGCGCCAGCAGGTCGTTGGCAACTAGCGGGATAAGGGGGAACAATGAGCAGTTCTTC. Translated, it gives CASRSLATSGIRGNNEQFF. The full variable domain, with the rest looked up from reference TRBV5-1 and TRBJ2-1, is KAGVTQTPRYLIKTRGQQVTLSCSPISGHRSVSWYQQTPGQGLQFLFEYFSETQRNKGNFPGRFSGRQFSNSRSEMNVSTLELGDSALYLCASRSLATSGIRGNNEQFFGPGTRLTVL.

The chain uses TRBV6-6 and TRBJ1-4; 9 positions agree with TRBD1. The V and J ends lost 6 bases and 13 bases, in that order; junction bases with no gene match: 3. The CDR3 is 11 residues long. The germline gives CDR1 MNHNY, CDR2 SVGAGI (reference sequence). CDR3 nucleotides: TGTGCCAGCAGCACGGGACAGGGACTGTTTTTT. Its translation: CASSTGQGLFF.

This clone was seen a few times. The chain uses TRBV28 and TRBJ2-2, with unresolved D. This CDR3 spans 14 amino acids. The V gene's germline CDR1 is MDHEN and CDR2 SYDVKM. The germline V and J ends were trimmed by 3 bases and 8 bases, with 13 bases remaining between them. In DNA form, the CDR3 reads TGTGCCAGCAGTTTGCGCGCTAGTCGGGGGGAGCTGTTTTTT. As protein: CASSLRASRGELFF.

V is TRBV28 and J is TRBJ2-1; TRBD1 is a possible D gene (5 bases). Germline CDR1 reads MDHEN; CDR2 reads SYDVKM. V lost 3 bases and J lost 4, with 16 bases in between. The CDR3 length is 16 residues. In nucleotides, the CDR3 is TGTGCCAGCAGTTTTGGGCAGGACATGAGTTACAATGAGCAGTTCTTC. Its protein is CASSFGQDMSYNEQFF.

The chain links TRBV5-1 to TRBJ2-5; 8 bases match TRBD1. Germline V gene lookup returns CDR1 SGHRS and CDR2 YFSETQ. V lost 1 base to trimming and J lost 3 bases; unmatched junction nucleotides: 5. The CDR3 has 15 amino acids. DNA for the CDR3: TGCGCCAGCAGCTTGTTTCAGGGGGCGGAAGAGACCCAGTACTTC. Residues: CASSLFQGAEETQYF.

Turning to this clone: A much larger clone lies one base from this, so it may be a read error. This rearrangement joins TRBV10-1 to TRBJ2-5; 7 bases are a match to TRBD2. The germline gives CDR1 WNHNN, CDR2 SYGVQD (reference sequence). This CDR3 has 12 residues. V dropped 5 bases and J dropped 5; count of bases not matched to a gene: 2. DNA of the CDR3: TGCGCCAGCAGTAATAGCGGGGAGACCCAGTACTTC. This sequence encodes CASSNSGETQYF.

The rearrangement uses TRBV15 and TRBJ1-1; TRBD1 matches at 7 bases. V lost 1 base to trimming and J lost 9 bases; unmatched junction nucleotides: 11. Germline CDR1 and CDR2: LNHNV and YYDKDF (reference sequence). The CDR3 is 15 amino acids. The CDR3 bases are TGTGCCACCAGCAGAGGGGGAGGTGAGGGGGCGAAAGCTTTCTTT. Residues: CATSRGGGEGAKAFF.

This chain joins TRBV28 and TRBJ2-7, with 10 bases identical to TRBD2. The CDR3 runs to 18 residues. With 5 bases clipped from V and 0 bases from J, the junction kept 13 bases outside the gene matches. Germline V gene lookup returns CDR1 MDHEN and CDR2 SYDVKM. The DNA for the CDR3 is TGTGCCAGCAGTAAGGGTAGCGGGAGGCCCCCGAGCTCCTACGAGCAGTACTTC. Translation gives CASSKGSGRPPSSYEQYF.

This clone counts as medium-sized (0.01 to 0.1%). The rearrangement uses TRBV25-1 and TRBJ1-3; possibly TRBD1 for D (5 bases). V lost 9 bases to trimming and J lost 4 bases, with 22 bases between them. The CDR3 contains 16 residues. Germline assignment: CDR1 MGHDK and CDR2 SYGVNS. As DNA, the CDR3 is TGTGCCAGGGTTAACCGGGACTGCAACGGGGGAAACACCATATATTTT. Encoded protein: CARVNRDCNGGNTIYF.

The chain employs TRBV11-2 and TRBJ2-2; 12 bases match TRBD2. This CDR3 is built from 16 residues. Per the germline V gene, CDR1 is SGHAT and CDR2 is FQNNGV. With 5 bases clipped from V and 4 bases from J, the junction kept 5 bases outside the gene matches. The CDR3 nucleotides read TGTGCCAGCAGCCCGACTAGCGGGAGTGGCACCGGGGAGCTGTTTTTT. Translating it yields CASSPTSGSGTGELFF.

This chain links TRBV5-6 with TRBJ2-5, with D maybe TRBD1 (5 bases). The CDR3 covers 14 residues. V lost 4 bases, J lost 3 bases, and 13 bases lay in between. Germline values: CDR1 SGHDT, CDR2 YYEEEE. The CDR3 here is CASSPGHGKETQYF. CDR3 sequence (DNA): TGTGCCAGCAGCCCAGGACACGGAAAAGAGACCCAGTACTTC.